The clone carrying this TCR beta chain was detected a few times. Antigen: not known. Germline CDR1 and CDR2: SGHTA and FQGNSA. Deletions cut 5 bases from V and 1 base from J, with 8 bases between. This CDR3 region has 13 residues. The PCR employed 60 Vbeta primers together with 13 Jbeta primers. The protocol was immunoSEQ multiplex PCR, while the TCRdb copy is restricted to in-frame clones and leaves out a portion. The sample lists approximately 120,000 clones, more than 15% occurring once. This record belongs to a study of cytomegalovirus exposure and HLA in healthy donors. Notes on the study in general: Through in vitro validation, a few CMV-associated chains were shown to be specific for CMV antigens.

The receptor was derived from a female donor in good health and CMV-seropositive. The sequenced material came from PBMCs. The V and J genes are TRBV7-2 and TRBJ1-1; TRBD1 might be the D (5 bases). The CDR3 loop reads CASSPGGNTEAFF. CDR3 sequence (DNA): TGTGCCAGCAGCCCCGGGGGGAACACTGAAGCTTTCTTT.